Shown below are 9 T cell receptor beta chains from a single sample sequenced in a study of sequential checkpoint blockade in melanoma. Described treatment: randomized to nivolumab then ipilimumab (arm A) or the reverse (arm B). The protocol was immunoSEQ multiplex PCR, while the TCRdb copy is restricted to in-frame clones and leaves out a portion. Of 35,000 to 45,000 clones in the sample, approximately 84% were seen once. The specimen was CD8+ T cells sorted from blood (inferred from file names), collected from a patient given nivolumab and ipilimumab in sequence. These receptors were taken from a human donor with melanoma.

CDR3 nucleotide sequence: TGTGCCAGCAGCGTAGTCCCGGGAGATCTCACAGATACGCAGTATTTT. Protein sequence: CASSVVPGDLTDTQYF. The chain employs TRBV9 and TRBJ2-3; possibly TRBD2 for D (6 bases). Germline lookup yields CDR1 SGDLS and CDR2 YYNGEE. The CDR3 contains 16 residues. V was cut by 0 bases and J by 2 bases, with 13 bases left in between. The variable domain in full, with the rest retrieved from reference TRBV9 and TRBJ2-3, is DSGVTQTPKHLITATGQRVTLRCSPRSGDLSVYWYQQSLDQGLQFLIQYYNGEERAKGNILERFSAQQFPDLHSELNLSSLELGDSALYFCASSVVPGDLTDTQYFGPGTRLTVL.

The rearrangement links TRBV4-1 to TRBJ1-2, with 7 bases fitting TRBD1. Germline values: CDR1 MGHRA, CDR2 YSYEKL. The trim removed 3 bases at V and 3 bases at J, leaving 4 bases unmatched. The CDR3 runs 14 residues. The CDR3 coding sequence is TGCGCCAGCAGCCATACCGGGACAGACTATGGCTACACCTTC. Its translation is CASSHTGTDYGYTF.

The chain is built from TRBV6-1 and TRBJ1-2; D gene unclear. The ends were cut back, 2 bases at V and 0 bases at J, with 10 bases in the middle. The CDR3 runs to 15 residues. Germline V CDR1 and CDR2: MNHNS, SASEGT. DNA for the CDR3: TGTGCCAGCAGTGAAATGAGAAATTCTAACTATGGCTACACCTTC. It is translated as CASSEMRNSNYGYTF.

The rearrangement uses TRBV10-3 and TRBJ2-1; 8 bases align to TRBD2. Germline trimming cut 0 bases from V and 6 bases from J; bases unmatched to any gene: 7. From germline, CDR1 is ENHRY and CDR2 SYGVKD. This CDR3 has 16 amino acids. The DNA of the CDR3 is TGTGCCATCAGTGAGTCGGCAGGACTAGCTACCAATGAGCAGTTCTTC. Translated: CAISESAGLATNEQFF.

This clone is a singleton in its sample. V gene TRBV7-9 combines with J gene TRBJ2-2; TRBD2 is a possible D gene (6 bases). CDR3 length equals 14 residues. The germline gives CDR1 SEHNR, CDR2 FQNEAQ (reference sequence). With 11 bases removed from V and 1 base from J, the gap between germline ends came to 14 bases. The DNA for the CDR3 is TGTGCCGGGGAGGTTAGAGTGAACACCGGGGAGCTGTTTTTT. Protein: CAGEVRVNTGELFF.

The chain joins TRBV9 to TRBJ1-2; D ambiguous. V shed 3 bases and J shed 8 bases, with 23 bases lying between them. CDR1 and CDR2 from the germline V gene are SGDLS and YYNGEE. The CDR3 consists of 16 residues. The CDR3 sequence is CASSGPLAGAIKGYTF. DNA of the CDR3: TGTGCCAGCAGCGGGCCCCTGGCCGGAGCTATTAAAGGCTACACCTTC.

This chain connects TRBV2 to TRBJ2-1; 7 positions match TRBD2. After removal of 1 base from V and 6 bases from J, the junction contained 6 bases not matched to a gene. The CDR3 is 15 amino acids. Germline CDR1 is SNHLY and CDR2 is FYNNEI. The CDR3 loop is CASSEDTSVPNEQFF. The CDR3 DNA follows: TGTGCCAGCAGTGAAGATACTAGCGTGCCCAATGAGCAGTTCTTC.

The V and J genes are TRBV27 and TRBJ2-7; TRBD1 aligns across 9 bases. Germline CDR1 MNHEY, CDR2 SMNVEV (reference sequence). This CDR3 region has 16 residues. V was clipped by 2 bases and J by 2 bases; unmatched bases: 7. CDR3 residues: CASSLAGQGFTYEQYF. The CDR3 region has the DNA TGTGCCAGCAGTTTAGCTGGACAGGGGTTTACCTACGAGCAGTACTTC.

The chain combines TRBV14 with TRBJ2-5, with 8 bases matching TRBD1. Germline CDR1 SGHDN, CDR2 FVKESK. The CDR3 extends over 14 amino acids. V shed 3 bases and J 5 bases; nucleotides not matched to a gene: 5. CDR3 region: CASSHRGLEETQYF. The CDR3 DNA reads as TGTGCCAGCAGCCACAGGGGGCTCGAGGAGACCCAGTACTTC.